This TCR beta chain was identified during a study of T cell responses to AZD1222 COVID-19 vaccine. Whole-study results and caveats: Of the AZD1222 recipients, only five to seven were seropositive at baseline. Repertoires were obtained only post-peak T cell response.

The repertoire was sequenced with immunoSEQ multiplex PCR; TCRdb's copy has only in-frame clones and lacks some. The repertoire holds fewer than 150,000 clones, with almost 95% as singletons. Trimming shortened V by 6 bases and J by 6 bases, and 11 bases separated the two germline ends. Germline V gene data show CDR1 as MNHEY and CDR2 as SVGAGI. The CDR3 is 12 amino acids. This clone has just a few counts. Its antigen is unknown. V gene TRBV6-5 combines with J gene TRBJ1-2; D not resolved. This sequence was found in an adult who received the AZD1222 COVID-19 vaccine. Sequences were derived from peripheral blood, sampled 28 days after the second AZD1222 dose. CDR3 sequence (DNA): TGTGCCAGCAGCCCCGGACTCGATGGCTACACCTTC. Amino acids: CASSPGLDGYTF.